The T cell receptor (beta chain) described here comes from a study of cytomegalovirus exposure and HLA in healthy donors. Primers: 60 Vbeta forward and 13 Jbeta reverse. TCRdb's copy holds only in-frame clones and misses some; the assay was immunoSEQ multiplex PCR. Seen here are fewer than 150,000 clones, 70% to 75% observed once, and the top ten hold under 15%. V gave up 0 bases and J gave up 4 bases; unmatched junction bases: 4. Germline assignment: CDR1 SGHRS and CDR2 YFSETQ. This CDR3 contains 15 residues. There are a few counts of this clone. Sequencing used PBMCs. The sequence was collected from a human donor in good health. V is TRBV5-1 and J is TRBJ2-1; 7 nucleotides align to TRBD2. The CDR3 nucleotides read TGCGCCAGCAGCTTGGGTGTCGGGAGGTACAATGAGCAGTTCTTC. It translates to CASSLGVGRYNEQFF.